The rows below give T cell receptor beta chains drawn from one sample of a study of beta chain features in type 1 diabetes. TCRdb keeps only in-frame clones here, not all; method: immunoSEQ multiplex PCR. The table lists a few hundred thousand clones, 9.6% of them singletons. The sample comprised central memory CD4+ T cells from blood. All receptors derive from a man aged 25-45 years with type 1 diabetes. CDR3s include the opening cysteine and the closing phenylalanine or tryptophan. The D gene is left open where the match is weak. Clone size is shown for a subset of rows, as once, few, many or a class of expanded clone.

abundance: .; d_gene: TRBD2; v_gene: TRBV14; j_gene: TRBJ2-5; CDR3aa: CASSRRLAGQETQYF; CDR3nt: TGTGCCAGCAGCCGCCGACTAGCGGGCCAAGAGACCCAGTACTTC
abundance: few; d_gene: TRBD1; v_gene: TRBV5-4; j_gene: TRBJ1-1; CDR3aa: CASSPDRDRIAFF; CDR3nt: TGTGCCAGCAGCCCTGACCGGGACAGGATAGCTTTCTTT
abundance: many; d_gene: .; v_gene: TRBV30; j_gene: TRBJ2-2; CDR3aa: CARQGTSNTGELFF; CDR3nt: TGTGCTCGTCAGGGCACATCGAACACCGGGGAGCTGTTTTTT
abundance: few; d_gene: .; v_gene: TRBV7-9; j_gene: TRBJ2-1; CDR3aa: CASSPVREQFF; CDR3nt: TGTGCCAGCAGCCCTGTCCGGGAGCAGTTCTTC
abundance: .; d_gene: TRBD1; v_gene: TRBV5-4; j_gene: TRBJ2-7; CDR3aa: CASSLPGQGTVEQYF; CDR3nt: TGTGCCAGCAGTCTACCGGGACAGGGGACGGTCGAGCAGTACTTC
abundance: few; d_gene: .; v_gene: TRBV6-5; j_gene: TRBJ1-2; CDR3aa: CASSYTGEGYTF; CDR3nt: TGTGCCAGCAGTTACACAGGAGAAGGCTACACCTTC
abundance: .; d_gene: .; v_gene: TRBV5-4; j_gene: TRBJ2-3; CDR3aa: CASSSPALTDTQYF; CDR3nt: TGTGCCAGCAGTTCTCCGGCCCTCACAGATACGCAGTATTTT
abundance: .; d_gene: TRBD2; v_gene: TRBV11-1; j_gene: TRBJ2-5; CDR3aa: CASSQGLAGGKETQYF; CDR3nt: TGTGCCAGCAGCCAGGGACTAGCGGGAGGTAAAGAGACCCAGTACTTC
abundance: few; d_gene: .; v_gene: TRBV27; j_gene: TRBJ1-1; CDR3aa: CASSLKGMNTEAFF; CDR3nt: TGTGCCAGCAGTTTGAAGGGGATGAACACTGAAGCTTTCTTT
abundance: .; d_gene: .; v_gene: TRBV5-1; j_gene: TRBJ2-4; CDR3aa: CASSLEPSTNIQYF; CDR3nt: TGCGCCAGCAGCTTGGAACCCTCCACAAACATTCAGTACTTC
abundance: many; d_gene: .; v_gene: TRBV7-9; j_gene: TRBJ1-4; CDR3aa: CASSSSRDGDEKLFF; CDR3nt: TGTGCCAGCAGCTCATCCCGAGACGGCGATGAAAAACTGTTTTTT
abundance: few; d_gene: .; v_gene: TRBV30; j_gene: TRBJ2-1; CDR3aa: CAWSGGNEQFF; CDR3nt: TGTGCCTGGAGTGGAGGGAATGAGCAGTTCTTC
abundance: few; d_gene: TRBD2; v_gene: TRBV5-4; j_gene: TRBJ2-7; CDR3aa: CASSLGGSGSSREQYF; CDR3nt: TGTGCCAGCAGCTTGGGGGGTAGCGGGAGTTCGAGGGAGCAGTACTTC
abundance: few; d_gene: .; v_gene: TRBV18; j_gene: TRBJ1-4; CDR3aa: CASSPTGEVANEKLFF; CDR3nt: TGTGCCAGCTCACCCACGGGGGAGGTGGCTAATGAAAAACTGTTTTTT
abundance: many; d_gene: .; v_gene: TRBV5-1; j_gene: TRBJ2-5; CDR3aa: CASSLDWGPGTQYF; CDR3nt: TGCGCCAGCAGCTTGGATTGGGGCCCGGGGACCCAGTACTTC
abundance: few; d_gene: TRBD2; v_gene: TRBV29-1; j_gene: TRBJ2-2; CDR3aa: CSGAAGVLAGELFF; CDR3nt: TGCAGCGGTGCGGCGGGGGTATTAGCCGGGGAGCTGTTTTTT
abundance: few; d_gene: .; v_gene: TRBV7-3; j_gene: TRBJ2-2; CDR3aa: CASSLKVARTTTGELFF; CDR3nt: TGTGCCAGCAGCTTAAAAGTGGCCAGGACTACCACCGGGGAGCTGTTTTTT
abundance: .; d_gene: .; v_gene: TRBV2; j_gene: TRBJ2-5; CDR3aa: CASTSVGGLGETQYF; CDR3nt: TGTGCCAGCACCTCGGTTGGGGGCTTAGGAGAGACCCAGTACTTC
abundance: .; d_gene: TRBD2; v_gene: TRBV5-1; j_gene: TRBJ2-1; CDR3aa: CASSLRSGGSNEQFF; CDR3nt: TGCGCCAGCAGCTTGAGGAGTGGCGGGAGTAATGAGCAGTTCTTC
abundance: .; d_gene: .; v_gene: TRBV5-1; j_gene: TRBJ2-6; CDR3aa: CASSLAATGDPSGANVLTF; CDR3nt: TGCGCCAGCAGCCTGGCGGCGACAGGTGACCCCTCTGGGGCCAACGTCCTGACTTTC
abundance: .; d_gene: TRBD1; v_gene: TRBV7-2; j_gene: TRBJ2-3; CDR3aa: CASSPMGQGTDTQYF; CDR3nt: TGTGCCAGCAGCCCAATGGGACAGGGCACAGATACGCAGTATTTT
abundance: few; d_gene: .; v_gene: TRBV6-1; j_gene: TRBJ1-1; CDR3aa: CASSDLWGRAFF; CDR3nt: TGTGCCAGCAGTGACCTCTGGGGGAGAGCTTTCTTT
abundance: few; d_gene: .; v_gene: TRBV5-6; j_gene: TRBJ1-5; CDR3aa: CASSLGHSNQPQHF; CDR3nt: TGTGCCAGCAGCTTGGGCCATAGCAATCAGCCCCAGCATTTT
abundance: few; d_gene: .; v_gene: TRBV30; j_gene: TRBJ1-1; CDR3aa: CAWSVRPGKAFF; CDR3nt: TGTGCCTGGAGTGTACGGCCGGGTAAAGCTTTCTTT
abundance: few; d_gene: TRBD2; v_gene: TRBV30; j_gene: TRBJ2-7; CDR3aa: CAWTLSGSGDEQYF; CDR3nt: TGTGCCTGGACGCTTAGCGGGAGTGGGGACGAGCAGTACTTC
abundance: few; d_gene: .; v_gene: TRBV30; j_gene: TRBJ1-5; CDR3aa: CAWSGAAAGNQPQHF; CDR3nt: TGTGCCTGGAGTGGTGCGGCCGCGGGAAATCAGCCCCAGCATTTT
abundance: many; d_gene: TRBD1; v_gene: TRBV7-9; j_gene: TRBJ1-1; CDR3aa: CATMRQGNTEAFF; CDR3nt: TGTGCCACTATGAGACAGGGGAACACTGAAGCTTTCTTT
abundance: few; d_gene: .; v_gene: TRBV28; j_gene: TRBJ2-1; CDR3aa: CASSLLWQGGYNEQFF; CDR3nt: TGTGCCAGCAGTTTATTGTGGCAGGGGGGGTACAATGAGCAGTTCTTC
abundance: few; d_gene: .; v_gene: TRBV30; j_gene: TRBJ2-7; CDR3aa: CASSRGANYEQYF; CDR3nt: TGTGCCTCCAGCCGGGGGGCGAACTACGAGCAGTACTTC
abundance: few; d_gene: .; v_gene: TRBV5-1; j_gene: TRBJ1-5; CDR3aa: CASSPEPNNQPQHF; CDR3nt: TGCGCCAGCAGCCCGGAACCTAACAATCAGCCCCAGCATTTT
abundance: few; d_gene: .; v_gene: TRBV7-3; j_gene: TRBJ2-7; CDR3aa: CASSPREGEQYF; CDR3nt: TGTGCCAGCAGCCCACGCGAGGGCGAGCAGTACTTC
abundance: .; d_gene: .; v_gene: TRBV5-6; j_gene: TRBJ2-6; CDR3aa: CASTHIPTSGANVLTF; CDR3nt: TGTGCCAGCACCCATATCCCGACCTCTGGGGCCAACGTCCTGACTTTC
abundance: .; d_gene: TRBD2; v_gene: TRBV19; j_gene: TRBJ2-7; CDR3aa: CASRGLVSYEQYF; CDR3nt: TGTGCCAGTCGTGGACTAGTTAGCTACGAGCAGTACTTC
abundance: .; d_gene: .; v_gene: TRBV11-2; j_gene: TRBJ2-7; CDR3aa: CASSLGSRGNEQYF; CDR3nt: TGTGCCAGCAGCTTGGGAAGCCGGGGGAACGAGCAGTACTTC
abundance: .; d_gene: TRBD1; v_gene: TRBV27; j_gene: TRBJ2-7; CDR3aa: CASSLSPGQGYYEQYF; CDR3nt: TGTGCCAGCAGTTTATCCCCGGGACAGGGCTATTACGAGCAGTACTTC
abundance: few; d_gene: TRBD2; v_gene: TRBV7-3; j_gene: TRBJ2-5; CDR3aa: CASSLGRLAGGKETQYF; CDR3nt: TGTGCCAGCAGCTTAGGGAGACTAGCGGGAGGGAAGGAGACCCAGTACTTC
abundance: .; d_gene: .; v_gene: TRBV5-1; j_gene: TRBJ2-3; CDR3aa: CASSLVGGSQTDTQYF; CDR3nt: TGCGCCAGCAGCTTGGTTGGGGGCTCCCAAACAGATACGCAGTATTTT
abundance: .; d_gene: .; v_gene: TRBV7-9; j_gene: TRBJ2-5; CDR3aa: CASTLDRETQYF; CDR3nt: TGTGCCAGCACCTTAGACAGGGAGACCCAGTACTTC
abundance: few; d_gene: .; v_gene: TRBV4-1; j_gene: TRBJ2-7; CDR3aa: CASSQPGDSYEQYF; CDR3nt: TGCGCCAGCAGCCAACCAGGGGACTCCTACGAGCAGTACTTC
abundance: .; d_gene: TRBD2; v_gene: TRBV5-8; j_gene: TRBJ2-1; CDR3aa: CASSLVATSGSSYNEQFF; CDR3nt: TGTGCCAGCAGCTTGGTGGCGACTAGCGGAAGCTCCTACAATGAGCAGTTCTTC
abundance: .; d_gene: .; v_gene: TRBV4-2; j_gene: TRBJ2-2; CDR3aa: CASSQDGLGQGGGELFF; CDR3nt: TGTGCCAGCAGCCAAGATGGTCTGGGGCAGGGGGGCGGGGAGCTGTTTTTT
abundance: few; d_gene: TRBD2; v_gene: TRBV6-5; j_gene: TRBJ2-3; CDR3aa: CASSYLAGVGADTQYF; CDR3nt: TGTGCCAGCAGTTACCTAGCGGGAGTAGGGGCAGATACGCAGTATTTT
abundance: few; d_gene: TRBD2; v_gene: TRBV4-1; j_gene: TRBJ2-3; CDR3aa: CASSQDLSGTGTDTQYF; CDR3nt: TGCGCCAGCAGCCAAGATCTTAGCGGGACTGGTACAGATACGCAGTATTTT
abundance: few; d_gene: .; v_gene: TRBV10-3; j_gene: TRBJ1-3; CDR3aa: CAISPTLPGNTIYF; CDR3nt: TGTGCCATCAGCCCGACCCTGCCTGGAAACACCATATATTTT